Following are 16 T cell receptor beta chains from one sample sequenced in a study of cytomegalovirus exposure and HLA in healthy donors. 60 Vbeta and 13 Jbeta primers were used in PCR. Method: immunoSEQ multiplex PCR; TCRdb's copy keeps in-frame clones and lacks some. There are 19,000 or so clones in the sample; about 74% occur only once, and more than 3.5% lies in the top ten. Sequenced material: PBMCs. Receptor source: a man younger than 35 in good health and CMV-seronegative.

The genes are TRBV9 and TRBJ2-2; a possible D gene is TRBD2 (5 bases). This CDR3 is 15 amino acids long. Germline CDR1 SGDLS, CDR2 YYNGEE. With 0 bases removed from V and 4 bases from J, the gap between germline ends came to 10 bases. The CDR3, as DNA: TGTGCCAGCAGCGTAGGTGCTAGCCCCACCGGGGAGCTGTTTTTT. Residues: CASSVGASPTGELFF.

The V call is TRBV5-6, the J call TRBJ1-1; 8 positions agree with TRBD1. Germline loops: CDR1 SGHDT, CDR2 YYEEEE. The V gene end was trimmed by 3 bases and the J gene end by 3 bases; junction bases not matched to a gene: 4. The CDR3 has 14 residues. In DNA form, the CDR3 reads TGTGCCAGCAGCTGGACAGGGAAGGACACTGAAGCTTTCTTT. It codes for CASSWTGKDTEAFF.

The V call is TRBV5-6, the J call TRBJ1-6, with D possibly being TRBD1 (5 bases). Trimming pared 5 bases from V and 4 bases from J, leaving 10 bases between. The CDR3 totals 14 residues. Looked up from germline, CDR1 is SGHDT and CDR2 is YYEEEE. CDR3 region: CASSSGHYNSPLHF. The DNA for the CDR3 is TGTGCCAGCAGTTCAGGACATTATAATTCACCCCTCCACTTT.

The chain uses TRBV5-1 and TRBJ1-1; 7 nucleotides match TRBD1. Losses at the gene ends were 5 bases for V and 0 bases for J; bases not matched to a gene: 4. The CDR3 runs 14 residues. CDR1 SGHRS and CDR2 YFSETQ come from the germline V gene. The CDR3 bases are TGCGCCAGCAGAGGGACAGCCCTGAACACTGAAGCTTTCTTT. Its translation: CASRGTALNTEAFF.

This clone was found a few times. V and J are TRBV30 and TRBJ2-7; 7 bases line up with TRBD2. Germline CDR1 GTSNPN, CDR2 SVGIG (reference sequence). The CDR3 loop spans 16 amino acids. Trimming removed 3 bases from V and 3 bases from J; junction bases left unmatched: 14. The CDR3 region has the DNA TGTGCCTGGAGAGACACTAGCGTCAGCTTCAACTACGAGCAGTACTTC. It encodes CAWRDTSVSFNYEQYF.

The chain uses TRBV30 and TRBJ2-3, with a possible D match to TRBD2 (6 bases). CDR3 length: 13 residues. Germline V lookup: CDR1 GTSNPN, CDR2 SVGIG (reference sequence). The CDR3 reads CAGDRGSTDTQYF. CDR3 bases: TGTGCGGGCGACCGGGGGAGCACAGATACGCAGTATTTT.

This rearrangement joins TRBV10-3 to TRBJ1-1, with D uncertain. Deletions cut 6 bases from V and 3 bases from J, with 17 bases between. CDR1 and CDR2 from the germline V gene are ENHRY and SYGVKD. This CDR3 has 15 residues. The CDR3, as DNA: TGTGCCATCAGGACCCCCGGGTACGCGGACACTGAAGCTTTCTTT. This gives the protein CAIRTPGYADTEAFF.

This clone was seen a handful of times. The V gene is TRBV10-2, the J gene TRBJ1-5; TRBD1 agrees at 7 bases. The CDR3 totals 13 residues. The V gene end was trimmed by 4 bases and the J gene end by 5 bases; junction bases not matched to a gene: 2. Germline assignment: CDR1 WSHSY and CDR2 SAAADI. Here the CDR3 DNA reads TGCGCCAGCAGTGGGGACAGTTATCAGCCCCAGCATTTT. It encodes CASSGDSYQPQHF.

This clone was observed once. The V gene is TRBV30, the J gene TRBJ2-1, with D hard to call. Between the trimmed V and J ends, which lost 0 bases and 7 bases, there was a span of 13 bases. This CDR3 contains 14 residues. CDR1 and CDR2 from the germline V gene are GTSNPN and SVGIG (reference sequence). In nucleotides, the CDR3 is TGTGCCTGGAGTGTCTCCCCCCAGTCGAATGAGCAGTTCTTC. As protein: CAWSVSPQSNEQFF.

The genes are TRBV6-5 and TRBJ2-5; 11 bases are a match to TRBD1. Trimming removed 8 bases from V and 5 bases from J; junction bases left unmatched: 7. CDR1 MNHEY and CDR2 SVGAGI come from the germline V gene. The CDR3 sequence is 14 residues long. The CDR3 nucleotides are TGTGCCAGCTTAAAGGGGACAGGGGGTGAGACCCAGTACTTC. This translates into CASLKGTGGETQYF.

This clone was counted between two and nine times. This rearrangement joins TRBV4-2 to TRBJ2-1; D might be TRBD1 (6 bases). This CDR3 spans 16 amino acids. The germline gives CDR1 LGHNA, CDR2 YNFKEQ. V lost 0 bases to trimming and J lost 7 bases, with 16 bases between them. The DNA of the CDR3 is TGTGCCAGCAGCCAAGAGATGGGGGCCCTGGGGAATGAGCAGTTCTTC. The encoded protein is CASSQEMGALGNEQFF.

This chain joins TRBV30 and TRBJ1-4; 12 bases fit TRBD1. The V gene's germline CDR1 is GTSNPN and CDR2 SVGIG (reference sequence). With V trimmed by 5 bases and J by 2 bases, 18 bases remained unmatched. The CDR3 runs to 20 residues. Here the CDR3 reads CAWRNPRDRGQGETNEKLFF. Written as DNA, the CDR3 is TGTGCCTGGCGCAACCCCCGGGACAGGGGGCAGGGGGAGACTAATGAAAAACTGTTTTTT. Based on the CDR3 plus reference TRBV30 and TRBJ1-4, the full variable domain is SQTIHQWPATLVQPVGSPLSLECTVEGTSNPNLYWYRQAAGRGLQLLFYSVGIGQISSEVPQNLSASRPQDRQFILSSKKLLLSDSGFYLCAWRNPRDRGQGETNEKLFFGSGTQLSVL.

This clone was found a few times. This sequence joins TRBV5-1 and TRBJ1-1; 7 nucleotides agree with TRBD1. In germline, CDR1 is SGHRS, CDR2 YFSETQ. The CDR3 runs 15 residues. The V gene end was trimmed by 1 base and the J gene end by 6 bases; junction bases not matched to a gene: 9. The CDR3 loop reads CASSLSGTDYAEAFF. CDR3 nucleotide sequence: TGCGCCAGCAGCTTGTCCGGGACAGATTACGCTGAAGCTTTCTTT.

The chain employs TRBV4-2 and TRBJ2-1, with 8 bases aligning to TRBD2. Germline V gene data show CDR1 as LGHNA and CDR2 as YNFKEQ. J lost 9 bases, V lost 4 bases, and 17 bases had no gene match. This CDR3 comprises 17 residues. The CDR3 sequence: CASSRDVQAGVFLEQFF. The CDR3 region has the DNA TGTGCCAGCAGCCGGGATGTACAAGCGGGAGTTTTCCTTGAGCAGTTCTTC.

In the case of this clone: The germline gene is not matched at one end of the junction; a read error may be the cause. The V and J genes are TRBV6-1 and TRBJ2-2; 7 bases are a match to TRBD2. The CDR3 is 17 amino acids. Germline V CDR1 and CDR2: MNHNS, SASEGT. The CDR3: CASSEVASGISTGELFF. CDR3 nucleotides: TGTGCCAGCAGCGAAGTCGCGAGCGGGATTAGCACCGGGGAGCTGTTTTTT.

The chain employs TRBV6-5 and TRBJ1-1, with D unresolved. The CDR3 runs to 13 residues. V was clipped by 6 bases and J by 2 bases, with 10 bases between them. Per germline, CDR1 MNHEY and CDR2 SVGAGI. The CDR3 here is CASSQQTNTEAFF. DNA for the CDR3: TGTGCCAGCAGCCAACAAACAAACACTGAAGCTTTCTTT.